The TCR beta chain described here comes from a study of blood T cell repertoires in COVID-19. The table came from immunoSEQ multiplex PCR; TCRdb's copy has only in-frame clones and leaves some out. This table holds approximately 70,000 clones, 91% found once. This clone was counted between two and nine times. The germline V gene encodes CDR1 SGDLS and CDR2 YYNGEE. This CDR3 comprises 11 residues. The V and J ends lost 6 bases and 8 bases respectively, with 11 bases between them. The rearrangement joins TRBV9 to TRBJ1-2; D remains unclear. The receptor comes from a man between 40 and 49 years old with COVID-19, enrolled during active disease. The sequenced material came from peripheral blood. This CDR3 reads CASKRWRGYTF. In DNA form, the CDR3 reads TGTGCCAGCAAAAGGTGGAGGGGCTACACCTTC.